A selection of T cell receptor beta chains follows, all from one sample in a study of blood T cell repertoires in COVID-19. TCRdb keeps only in-frame clones here, not all; method: immunoSEQ multiplex PCR. The sample gives 85,000 to 100,000 clones, 81% of which show up once; under 5.5% is in the top ten. Specimen: peripheral blood. All receptors come from a man older than 75 with COVID-19, enrolled during active disease. Both conserved end residues are part of each CDR3. D genes are given only for firm matches.

d_call	cdr3_length	v_call	j_call	cdr3_aa
-	15	TRBV7-6	TRBJ2-7	CASSLEQGVAYEQYF
TRBD2	18	TRBV4-3	TRBJ2-5	CASSQVVAGGITGETQYF
-	15	TRBV5-1	TRBJ2-3	CASSLGHQASDTQYF
TRBD2	17	TRBV7-7	TRBJ2-5	CASSLAGTSGRGETQYF
TRBD1	13	TRBV15	TRBJ1-2	CATSPTGNYGYTF
-	13	TRBV28	TRBJ2-6	CASRDGQANVLTF
-	14	TRBV27	TRBJ2-2	CASSRTANTGELFF
-	14	TRBV12-5	TRBJ1-6	CASGQGFYNSPLHF
-	13	TRBV6-1	TRBJ1-2	CASSEGTGYGYTF
TRBD1	14	TRBV4-2	TRBJ1-2	CASSRDRGPVGYTF
TRBD1	18	TRBV11-2	TRBJ2-7	CASSFSRDRAQGVYEQYF
TRBD1	13	TRBV4-1	TRBJ2-5	CASSLTGFETQYF
-	15	TRBV7-2	TRBJ1-2	CASSPRTDFLYGYTF
-	14	TRBV6-1	TRBJ1-6	CASSEVNPGGTLHF
-	14	TRBV14	TRBJ2-7	CASQKVSKELGQYF
TRBD1	15	TRBV5-6	TRBJ2-2	CASSSNPTGGRELFF
TRBD1	14	TRBV10-3	TRBJ2-7	CATGGQGGSYEQYF